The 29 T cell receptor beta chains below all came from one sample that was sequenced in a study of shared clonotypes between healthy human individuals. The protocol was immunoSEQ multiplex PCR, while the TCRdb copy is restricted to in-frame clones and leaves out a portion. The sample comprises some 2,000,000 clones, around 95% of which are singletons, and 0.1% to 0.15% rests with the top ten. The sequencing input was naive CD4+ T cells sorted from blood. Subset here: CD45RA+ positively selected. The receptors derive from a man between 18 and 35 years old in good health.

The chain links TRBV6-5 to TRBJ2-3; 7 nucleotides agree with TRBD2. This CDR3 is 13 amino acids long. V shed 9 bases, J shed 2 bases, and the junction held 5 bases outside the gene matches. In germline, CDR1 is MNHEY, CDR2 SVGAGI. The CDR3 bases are TGTGCCAGGAAAAGCGGGGTCACAGATACGCAGTATTTT. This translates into CARKSGVTDTQYF.

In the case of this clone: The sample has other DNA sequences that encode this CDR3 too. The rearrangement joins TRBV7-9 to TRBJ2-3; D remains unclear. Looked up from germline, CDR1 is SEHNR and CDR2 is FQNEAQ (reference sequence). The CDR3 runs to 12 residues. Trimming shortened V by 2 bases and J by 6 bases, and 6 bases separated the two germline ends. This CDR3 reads CASSLSLDTQYF. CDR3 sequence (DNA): TGTGCCAGCAGCTTATCATTGGATACGCAGTATTTT. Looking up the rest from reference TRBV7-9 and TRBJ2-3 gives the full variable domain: DTGVSQNPRHKITKRGQNVTFRCDPISEHNRLYWYRQTLGQGPEFLTYFQNEAQLEKSRLLSDRFSAERPKGSFSTLEIQRTEQGDSAMYLCASSLSLDTQYFGPGTRLTVL.

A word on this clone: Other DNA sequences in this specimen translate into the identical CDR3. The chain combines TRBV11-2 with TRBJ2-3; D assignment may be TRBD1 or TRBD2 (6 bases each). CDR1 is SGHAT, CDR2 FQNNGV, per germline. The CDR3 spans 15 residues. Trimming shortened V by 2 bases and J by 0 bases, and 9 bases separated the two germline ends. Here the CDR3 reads CASSLRGASTDTQYF. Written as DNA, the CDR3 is TGTGCCAGCAGCTTAAGGGGGGCCAGCACAGATACGCAGTATTTT.

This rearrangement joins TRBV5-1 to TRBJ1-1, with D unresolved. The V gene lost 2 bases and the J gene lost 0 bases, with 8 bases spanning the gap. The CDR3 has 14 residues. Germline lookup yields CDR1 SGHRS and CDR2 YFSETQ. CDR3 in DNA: TGCGCCAGCAGCTTAGCCACAGTGAACACTGAAGCTTTCTTT. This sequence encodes CASSLATVNTEAFF.

CDR3 sequence: CASSSSTDEGQYF. The CDR3, as DNA: TGTGCCAGCAGTTCGTCTACGGACGAGGGGCAGTACTTC. This chain links TRBV2 with TRBJ2-7, with D maybe TRBD2 (5 bases). The V end lost 5 bases, the J end lost 9 bases, and 17 bases lay between the germline ends. CDR3 length equals 13 residues. Germline V gives CDR1 SNHLY, CDR2 FYNNEI.

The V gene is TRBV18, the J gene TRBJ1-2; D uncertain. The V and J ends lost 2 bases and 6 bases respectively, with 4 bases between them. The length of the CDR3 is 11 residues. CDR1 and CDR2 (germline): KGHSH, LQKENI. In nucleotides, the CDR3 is TGTGCCAGCTCACCAGACAATGGCTACACCTTC. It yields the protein CASSPDNGYTF.

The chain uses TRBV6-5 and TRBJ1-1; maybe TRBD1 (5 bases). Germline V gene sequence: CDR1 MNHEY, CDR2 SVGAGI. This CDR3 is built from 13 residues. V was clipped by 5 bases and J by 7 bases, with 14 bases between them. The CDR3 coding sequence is TGTGCCAGCAGTGGGGGGACCTGGAGTGAAGCTTTCTTT. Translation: CASSGGTWSEAFF.

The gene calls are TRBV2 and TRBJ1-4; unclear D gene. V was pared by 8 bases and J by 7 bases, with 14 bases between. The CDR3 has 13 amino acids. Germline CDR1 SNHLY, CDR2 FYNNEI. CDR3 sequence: CASGGLIIEKLFF. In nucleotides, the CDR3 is TGTGCCAGCGGCGGCCTAATAATTGAAAAACTGTTTTTT.

This CDR3 is CASSRGQGAIPNEKLFF. In nucleotides, the CDR3 is TGCGCCAGCAGCCGGGGACAGGGGGCTATACCTAATGAAAAACTGTTTTTT. This chain joins TRBV5-1 and TRBJ1-4; 12 bases fit TRBD1. The CDR3 contains 17 residues. CDR1 and CDR2 (germline): SGHRS, YFSETQ. J lost 3 bases, V lost 4 bases, and 7 bases had no gene match.

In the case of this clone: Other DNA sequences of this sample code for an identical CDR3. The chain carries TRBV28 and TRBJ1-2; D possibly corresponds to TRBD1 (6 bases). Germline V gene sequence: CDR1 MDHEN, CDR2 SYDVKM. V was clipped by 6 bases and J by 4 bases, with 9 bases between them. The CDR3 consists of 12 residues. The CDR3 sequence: CASRGQGYGYTF. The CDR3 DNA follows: TGTGCCAGCAGGGGACAAGGCTATGGCTACACCTTC.

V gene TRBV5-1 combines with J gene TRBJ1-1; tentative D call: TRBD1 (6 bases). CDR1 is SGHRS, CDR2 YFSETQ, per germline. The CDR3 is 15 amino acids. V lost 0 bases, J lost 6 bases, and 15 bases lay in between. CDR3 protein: CASSLAATGQSEAFF. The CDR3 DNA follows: TGCGCCAGCAGCTTGGCCGCGACAGGACAATCTGAAGCTTTCTTT.

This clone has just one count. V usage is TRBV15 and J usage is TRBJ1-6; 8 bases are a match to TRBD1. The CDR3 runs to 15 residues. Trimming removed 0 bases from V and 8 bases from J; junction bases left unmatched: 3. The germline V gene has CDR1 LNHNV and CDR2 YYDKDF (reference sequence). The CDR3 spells CATSRDGQGYSPLHF. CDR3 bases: TGTGCCACCAGCAGAGATGGACAGGGTTATTCACCCCTCCACTTT. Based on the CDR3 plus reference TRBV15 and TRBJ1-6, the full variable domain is DAMVIQNPRYQVTQFGKPVTLSCSQTLNHNVMYWYQQKSSQAPKLLFHYYDKDFNNEADTPDNFQSRRPNTSFCFLDIRSPGLGDTAMYLCATSRDGQGYSPLHFGNGTRLTVT.

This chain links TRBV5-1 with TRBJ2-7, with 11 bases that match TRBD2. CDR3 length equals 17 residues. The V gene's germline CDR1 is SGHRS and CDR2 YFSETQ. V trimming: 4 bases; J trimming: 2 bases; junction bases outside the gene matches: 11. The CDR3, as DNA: TGCGCCAGCAGCCGCGATACCGGGACTAGCGGCGCCTACGAGCAGTACTTC. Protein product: CASSRDTGTSGAYEQYF.

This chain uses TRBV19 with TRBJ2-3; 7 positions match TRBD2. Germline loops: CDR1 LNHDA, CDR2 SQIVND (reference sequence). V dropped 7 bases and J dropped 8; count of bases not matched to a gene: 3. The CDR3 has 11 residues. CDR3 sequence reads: CASTRGGTQYF. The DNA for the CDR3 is TGTGCCAGTACGCGCGGGGGTACGCAGTATTTT.

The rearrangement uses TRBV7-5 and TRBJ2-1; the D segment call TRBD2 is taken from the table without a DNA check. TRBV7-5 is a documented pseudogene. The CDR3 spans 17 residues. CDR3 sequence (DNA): TGTGCCAGAAGCCCCGGAGCGGGGGGCTTAATTTACAATGAGCAGTTCTTC. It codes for CARSPGAGGLIYNEQFF.

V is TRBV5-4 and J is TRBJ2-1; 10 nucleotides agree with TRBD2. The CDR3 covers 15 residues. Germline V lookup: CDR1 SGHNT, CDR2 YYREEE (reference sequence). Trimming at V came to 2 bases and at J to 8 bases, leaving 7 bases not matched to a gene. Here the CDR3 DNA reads TGTGCCAGCAGCTTAGCGGGGGGGCAGGTTTATGAGCAGTTCTTC. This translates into CASSLAGGQVYEQFF.

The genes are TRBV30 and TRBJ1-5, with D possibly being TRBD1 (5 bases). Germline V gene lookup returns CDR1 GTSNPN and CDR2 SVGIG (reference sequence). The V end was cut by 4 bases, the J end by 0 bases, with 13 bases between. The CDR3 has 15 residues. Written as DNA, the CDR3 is TGTGCCTGGACGACCGGACACCATAGCAATCAGCCCCAGCATTTT. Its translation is CAWTTGHHSNQPQHF.

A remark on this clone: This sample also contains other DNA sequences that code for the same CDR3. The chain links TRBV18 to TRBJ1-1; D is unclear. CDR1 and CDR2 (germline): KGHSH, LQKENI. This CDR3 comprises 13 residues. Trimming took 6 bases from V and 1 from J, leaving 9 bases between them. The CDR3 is CASSPQGNTEAFF. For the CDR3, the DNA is TGTGCCAGCTCCCCCCAAGGGAACACTGAAGCTTTCTTT.

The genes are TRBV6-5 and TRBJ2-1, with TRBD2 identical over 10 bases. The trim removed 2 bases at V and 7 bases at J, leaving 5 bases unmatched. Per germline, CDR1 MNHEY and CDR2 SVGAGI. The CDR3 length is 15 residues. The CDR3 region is CASSYAGTSANEQFF. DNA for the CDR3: TGTGCCAGCAGTTACGCTGGGACTAGCGCAAATGAGCAGTTCTTC.

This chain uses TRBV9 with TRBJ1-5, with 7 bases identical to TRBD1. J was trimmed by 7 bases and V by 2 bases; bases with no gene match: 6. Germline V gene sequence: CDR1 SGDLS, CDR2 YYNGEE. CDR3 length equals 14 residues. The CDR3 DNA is TGTGCCAGCAGCGTCTCGGACAGGTCCCAGCCCCAGCATTTT. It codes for CASSVSDRSQPQHF.

DNA of the CDR3: TGTGCCAGCACCACAACCACGGGGAGTGGGCTGTTTTTT. It specifies CASTTTTGSGLFF. V and J are TRBV6-5 and TRBJ2-2; tentatively, D is TRBD2 (5 bases). The CDR3 is 13 amino acids. Germline lookup yields CDR1 MNHEY and CDR2 SVGAGI. The V gene lost 7 bases and the J gene lost 13 bases, with 19 bases spanning the gap.

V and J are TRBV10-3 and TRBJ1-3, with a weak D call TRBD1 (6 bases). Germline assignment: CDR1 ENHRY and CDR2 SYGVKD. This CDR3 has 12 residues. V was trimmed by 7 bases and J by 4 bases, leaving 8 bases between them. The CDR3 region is CAIKDRGNTIYF. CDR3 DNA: TGTGCCATCAAAGACAGGGGAAACACCATATATTTT.

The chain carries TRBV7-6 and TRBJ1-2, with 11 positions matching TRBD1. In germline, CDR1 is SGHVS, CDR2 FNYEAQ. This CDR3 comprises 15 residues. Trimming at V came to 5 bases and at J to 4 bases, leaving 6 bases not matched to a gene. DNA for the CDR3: TGTGCCAGCAGCGAGAGGGACAGGGGGTTCTATGGCTACACCTTC. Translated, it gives CASSERDRGFYGYTF.

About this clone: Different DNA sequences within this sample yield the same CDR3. CDR3 nucleotide sequence: TGTGCCAGCTCACCAGGGCTACAGGGCTACGAGCAGTACTTC. It encodes CASSPGLQGYEQYF. The chain carries TRBV18 and TRBJ2-7; the D gene is possibly TRBD1 (6 bases). This CDR3 spans 14 amino acids. Germline V gives CDR1 KGHSH, CDR2 LQKENI. With 2 bases removed from V and 3 bases from J, the gap between germline ends came to 11 bases.

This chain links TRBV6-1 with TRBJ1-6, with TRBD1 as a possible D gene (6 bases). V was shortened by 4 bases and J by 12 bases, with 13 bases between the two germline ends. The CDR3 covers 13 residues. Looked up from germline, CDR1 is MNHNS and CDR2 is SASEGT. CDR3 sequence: CASSGAGVGPLHF. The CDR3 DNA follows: TGTGCCAGCAGTGGAGCAGGGGTAGGACCCCTCCACTTT.

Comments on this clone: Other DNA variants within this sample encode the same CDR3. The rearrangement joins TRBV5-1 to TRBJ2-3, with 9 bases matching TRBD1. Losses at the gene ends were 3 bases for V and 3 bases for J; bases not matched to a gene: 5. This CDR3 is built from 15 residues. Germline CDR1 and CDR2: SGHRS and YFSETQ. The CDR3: CASSSAGTGTDTQYF. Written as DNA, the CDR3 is TGCGCCAGCAGCTCGGCCGGGACAGGGACAGATACGCAGTATTTT. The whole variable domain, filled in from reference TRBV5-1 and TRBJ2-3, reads KAGVTQTPRYLIKTRGQQVTLSCSPISGHRSVSWYQQTPGQGLQFLFEYFSETQRNKGNFPGRFSGRQFSNSRSEMNVSTLELGDSALYLCASSSAGTGTDTQYFGPGTRLTVL.

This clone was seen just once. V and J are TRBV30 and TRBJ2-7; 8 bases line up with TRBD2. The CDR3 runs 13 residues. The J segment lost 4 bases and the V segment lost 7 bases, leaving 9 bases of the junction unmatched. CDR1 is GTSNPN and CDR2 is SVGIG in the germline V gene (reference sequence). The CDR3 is CASTGTGGYEQYF. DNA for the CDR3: TGTGCCTCTACCGGGACGGGGGGGTACGAGCAGTACTTC.

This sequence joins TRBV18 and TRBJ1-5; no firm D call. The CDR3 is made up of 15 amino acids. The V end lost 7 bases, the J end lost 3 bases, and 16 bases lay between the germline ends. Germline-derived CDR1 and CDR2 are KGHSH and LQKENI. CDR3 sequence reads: CASCTDANPNQPQHF. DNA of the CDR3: TGTGCCAGCTGTACCGACGCTAACCCCAATCAGCCCCAGCATTTT.

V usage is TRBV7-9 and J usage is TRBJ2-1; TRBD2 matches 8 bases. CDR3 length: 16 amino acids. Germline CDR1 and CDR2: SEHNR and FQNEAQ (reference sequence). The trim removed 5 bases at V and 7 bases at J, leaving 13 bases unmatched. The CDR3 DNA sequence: TGTGCCAGCAGCGCCGGTCCGGGGGGGATTATGAATGAGCAGTTCTTC. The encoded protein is CASSAGPGGIMNEQFF.